This TCR beta chain was found in a study of cytomegalovirus exposure and HLA in healthy donors (dated by TCRdb to between 2016 and 2019). Study-wide context: In an earlier analysis of 587 of the donors, approximately 300 Gb of sequence data and 90 million to 120 million unique TCR beta sequences from approximately 180 million T cells were reported. Approximately 310 gigabases of sequencing data and 80 million or so unique TCR sequences were included in an early release covering about 620 HLA-typed donors. Among the roughly 380 genotyped donors, around 81% belonged to the genetic ancestry cluster associated with self-reported Caucasian donors. The aim of the study was to test whether cataloging public T cell receptors could identify signatures of past pathogen exposure. The study used immunosequencing to profile the T cell repertoires of 600 to 850 subjects and linked those repertoires to cytomegalovirus serostatus. In addition to the first cohort of roughly 700 subjects, a separate validation cohort of 100 to 150 different subjects was used. To predict cytomegalovirus infection status, the study brought together high-throughput TCR immunosequencing, statistical association of individual TCRs with disease status, and machine learning. To study patterns of TCR occurrence, a later analysis re-analyzed previously published TCR beta repertoires from 700 or so donors and added high-resolution HLA genotyping. The later analysis used no new phenotypic data to find candidate immune exposures, relying instead on TCR beta sequences and their occurrence across donors. In an earlier analysis of 500 to 650 of the donors, high-throughput TCR beta sequencing was used to judge whether each TCR beta V gene segment behaved as functional or pseudogenic. Donor age, sex, ethnicity and CMV serostatus were collected together with the repertoire data. A later genetic analysis took genome-wide SNP genotypes for about three fifths of the roughly 670 donors and used that subset as a discovery cohort. Every discovery cohort repertoire had been produced on one sequencing platform. Class I and class II HLA loci were covered by the typing at four-digit resolution. Typing coverage differed by locus: A, B, C, DRB1 and DQB1 were typed in about 629-630 donors, DQA1 in 500 to 550, DPA1 in 600 to 610, and DPB1 in just under 490. Roughly five DR-DQ haplotypes were treated as single units for association and clustering because of strong linkage in the cohort. Across some 400 genotyped donors of the cohort, an average of roughly 230,000 unique TCR beta nucleotide sequences per donor were sequenced, and 15% to 20% of those sequences were non-productive. Study-wide conclusions, independent of this receptor: A cluster of highly shared sequence variants was judged likely to be a technical artifact of the sequencing pipeline. In a later analysis, most CMV-associated TCR beta chains were found to appear HLA-restricted, with HLA associations seemingly driven largely by CMV exposure. According to the authors, the approach could potentially be generalized to other disease states and immunological phenotypes. In a later analysis, TCR association rates were found to vary across HLA loci, with the most associated TCRs seen for DRB1 alleles and the fewest for HLA-C alleles. Most TCR sequences were observed very rarely across donors, whereas some public TCRs were present in many individuals. The cohort was sequenced for TCR beta chains only, and without alpha or paired-chain data the features that could be detected were limited. CMV serostatus was the only immune exposure information available for the cohort. In vitro tests confirmed that a few of the cytomegalovirus-associated TCR beta chains recognize cytomegalovirus antigens. A later analysis found that HLA-associated TCR beta chains were more clonally expanded and had lower generation probabilities than equally common non-associated chains. Because HLA typing was unavailable for some donors at each locus, only the typed subset was used in association tests. According to a later analysis, parvovirus B19, influenza, CMV and Epstein-Barr virus appeared linked to several top co-occurrence clusters. Over 15 rarely observed V segments, including chromosome 9 orphons, were excluded from the earlier analysis of several hundred of the donors because counts were too low. An association between a missense DCLRE1C variant and V-gene and J-gene trimming of TCR beta chains was found in a later genetic analysis and replicated in an independent cohort. Some IMGT-functional V segments, including TRBV6-2 and TRBV6-3, could not be told apart with the 87-base-pair reads, so those segments were excluded. A later analysis associated 16,951 TCR beta sequences with specific HLA alleles at a false discovery rate of 0.05. In a later genetic analysis, fewer N-insertions in productive TCRs were reported among donors in an Asian-associated ancestry cluster than the approximately 670-donor mean. The classifier was reported to diagnose cytomegalovirus status with high specificity and sensitivity in both the original and validation cohorts. A further reported finding was that TCR beta sequences accurately predicted the HLA-A and HLA-B alleles for most subjects in the first cohort. Correlated functional status among segregating V segments might be attributable to linkage disequilibrium, but an unknown experimental factor could not be ruled out. When HLA alleles, especially DR and DQ, strongly co-occurred, attributing TCR associations to individual alleles was difficult. The study listed 150 to 200 TCR beta chains as associated with cytomegalovirus. Presence/absence analyses assumed roughly uniform sequencing depth across donors, an assumption that may not hold. In an earlier analysis of some 500 of the donors, most TCR beta V segments appeared in productive rearrangements about 90% or about 30% of the time, broadly matching IMGT annotations.

The cohort comprised fewer than 750 healthy bone marrow donors. At the time of sampling, every cohort member was nominally healthy, though immune exposures that went unrecorded were likely present. The donor was CMV seronegative and was included in the group of about 350 seronegative cohort members. A peripheral blood sample was provided by each donor, and peripheral blood mononuclear cells were used for TCR beta sequencing. Genomic DNA was extracted from the blood cell samples with the Qiagen DNeasy Blood Extraction Kit. The CDR3 starts with the cysteine, ends with the phenylalanine, and has 16 residues. Only CDR3 DNA is held: 48 bases, read in frame from base 1. V and J are truncated by 3 bases and 5 bases respectively, leaving an intervening sequence of 16 bases. The germline V gene sets CDR1 to SNHLY and CDR2 to FYNNEI. Concerning this clone itself: Its antigen is still unknown. Base-call qualities are not available, and no considerably larger clone is one nucleotide away.

The library was generated by the immunoSEQ multiplex PCR assay. For the multiplex PCR, a mixture combining 60 forward primers for TCR Vbeta segments and 13 reverse primers for TCR Jbeta segments was used. Amplification of the CDR3 region of rearranged TCR beta genes was performed with a multiplex PCR assay on genomic DNA. The Illumina HiSeq System was used to sequence the amplified TCR beta libraries as 87-base-pair reads. The authors processed their data as follows. A later analysis counted about 82 million unique TCR beta chains across the 666 repertoires, and around 12 million of these chains were shared by at least two donors. Raw reads were error-corrected and collapsed into unique sequences with a nearest-neighbor algorithm that merged closely related sequences to remove PCR and sequencing errors. CDR3 sequences were aligned to IMGT reference sequences to assign V, D and J gene segments. For a sequence to be retained, a match of at least six nucleotides was required to both a V gene segment and a J gene segment. Rearrangements were classified as productive when the CDR3 lacked stop codons and remained in frame with V and J, and all other rearrangements were classified as non-productive. CDR3 was defined by IMGT convention, running from the second conserved V-encoded cysteine to the conserved J-encoded phenylalanine. The earlier analysis of fewer than 700 of the donors excluded sequences that lacked an unambiguous match to a single V gene segment. An earlier analysis of a few hundred of the donors called V segments functional above 56.7% productive rearrangements and segregating when the between-donor standard deviation exceeded 5%. A statistical classification framework was developed to diagnose cytomegalovirus status using the catalog of TCR beta chain sequences. In a later analysis, TCR nucleotide sequences were compared against IMGT/GENE-DB human TR gene sequences so that V and J genes could be assigned. A later analysis assigned CDR3 sequences and most-parsimonious VDJ recombination scenarios with the TCRdist pipeline. A later analysis defined each TCR beta chain by its CDR3 amino acid sequence plus V-gene family, and excluded reads lacking a unique V-gene family. As a way to deal with suspected cross-contamination and a sequencing artifact, a later analysis dropped 500 to 700 nucleotide sequences that were highly shared and had low generation probability. In a later analysis, a clonal expansion index for each public chain was calculated from normalized within-repertoire ranks of inferred template counts. In a later analysis, generation probabilities were computed using a VDJ recombination model fitted to out-of-frame rearrangements, and the results were checked against IGoR. In a later analysis, hypergeometric tests were used to score TCR-TCR, TCR-HLA and TCR-CMV co-occurrence, with a repertoire-size bias correction applied to TCR pairs. False discovery rates were estimated in a later analysis by permuting HLA or CMV assignments 20 times. In a later analysis, co-occurring TCRs were grouped using DBSCAN, and TCRdist sequence similarity was added for clustering within HLA-allele-positive subsets. Repertoires with fewer than 30,000 or more than 120,000 public chains were left out of co-occurrence clustering, as were four to six repertoires with anomalous nucleotide sharing. What TCRdb holds here is the immuneACCESS table cut down to in-frame rearrangements. Part of the clones is not present; checked against another copy, under half of the missing clones reflect an unresolved V gene, and the others are unexplained. V and J calls and clone size are given by that table; D and trimming were obtained from the DNA. The sample yields 310,000 or so clones; roughly 89% were counted once. The top ten clones comprise approximately 2.4% of the sample.

The chain links TRBV2 with TRBJ2-2, and the D gene may be TRBD1, 5 bases matching. This TCR came from a woman under 30 in good health and CMV-seronegative. The sample was PBMCs. The nucleotides read TGTGCCAGCAGTGATTTGGCAGGGAAAGGAACCGGGGAGCTGTTTTTT. This is translated as CASSDLAGKGTGELFF.